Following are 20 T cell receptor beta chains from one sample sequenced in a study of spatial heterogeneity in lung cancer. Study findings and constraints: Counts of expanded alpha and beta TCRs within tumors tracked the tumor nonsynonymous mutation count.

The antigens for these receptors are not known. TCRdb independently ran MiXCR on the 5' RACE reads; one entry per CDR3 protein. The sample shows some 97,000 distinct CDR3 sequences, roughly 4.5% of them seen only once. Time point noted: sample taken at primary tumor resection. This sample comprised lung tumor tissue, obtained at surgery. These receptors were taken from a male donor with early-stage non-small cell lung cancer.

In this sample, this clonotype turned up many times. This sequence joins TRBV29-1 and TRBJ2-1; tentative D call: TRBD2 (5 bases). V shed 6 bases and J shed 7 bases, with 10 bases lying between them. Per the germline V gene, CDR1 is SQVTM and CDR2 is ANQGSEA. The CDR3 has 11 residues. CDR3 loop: CSVESGNEQFF. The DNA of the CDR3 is TGCAGCGTAGAATCGGGGAATGAGCAGTTCTTC.

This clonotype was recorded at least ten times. CDR3 sequence reads: CSALPGLDINEQFF. The CDR3 bases are TGCAGTGCATTACCGGGACTAGACATCAATGAGCAGTTCTTC. This chain uses TRBV20-1 with TRBJ2-1; 8 bases line up with TRBD2. Germline V lookup: CDR1 DFQATT, CDR2 SNEGSKA (reference sequence). Trimming removed 6 bases from V and 6 bases from J; junction bases left unmatched: 10. The CDR3 is 14 residues long.

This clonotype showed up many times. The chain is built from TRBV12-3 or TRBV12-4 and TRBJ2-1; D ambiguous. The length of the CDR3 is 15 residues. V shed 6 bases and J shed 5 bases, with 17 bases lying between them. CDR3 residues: CASSPDGKTNNEQFF. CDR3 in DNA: TGTGCCAGCAGCCCGGATGGGAAAACGAACAATGAGCAGTTCTTC.

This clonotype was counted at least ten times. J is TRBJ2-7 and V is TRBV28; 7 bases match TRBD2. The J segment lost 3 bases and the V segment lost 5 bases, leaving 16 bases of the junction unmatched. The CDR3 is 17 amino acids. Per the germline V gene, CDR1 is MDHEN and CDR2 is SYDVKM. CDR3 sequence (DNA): TGTGCCAGCAGTACCGCACTCTTAGCGGGCCAAGACTACGAGCAGTACTTC. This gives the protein CASSTALLAGQDYEQYF.

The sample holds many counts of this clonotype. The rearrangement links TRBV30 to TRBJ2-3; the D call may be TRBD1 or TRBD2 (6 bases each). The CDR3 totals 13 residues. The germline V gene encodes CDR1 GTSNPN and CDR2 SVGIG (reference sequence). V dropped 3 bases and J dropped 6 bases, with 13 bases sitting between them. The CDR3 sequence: CAWRSTGRDTQYF. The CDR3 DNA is TGTGCCTGGAGGTCCACAGGGAGGGATACGCAGTATTTT. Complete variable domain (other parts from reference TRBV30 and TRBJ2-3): SQTIHQWPATLVQPVGSPLSLECTVEGTSNPNLYWYRQAAGRGLQLLFYSVGIGQISSEVPQNLSASRPQDRQFILSSKKLLLSDSGFYLCAWRSTGRDTQYFGPGTRLTVL.

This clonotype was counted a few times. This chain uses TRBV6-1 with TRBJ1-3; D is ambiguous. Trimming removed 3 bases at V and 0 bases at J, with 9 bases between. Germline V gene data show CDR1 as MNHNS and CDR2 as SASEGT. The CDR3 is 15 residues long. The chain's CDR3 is CASSETTFSGNTIYF. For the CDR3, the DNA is TGTGCCAGCAGTGAGACGACATTCTCTGGAAACACCATATATTTT.

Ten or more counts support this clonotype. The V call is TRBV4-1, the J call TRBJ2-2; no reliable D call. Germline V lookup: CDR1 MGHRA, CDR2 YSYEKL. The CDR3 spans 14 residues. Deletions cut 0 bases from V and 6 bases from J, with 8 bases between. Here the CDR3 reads CASSQEGAAGELFF. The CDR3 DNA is TGCGCCAGCAGCCAAGAAGGAGCAGCCGGGGAGCTGTTTTTT.

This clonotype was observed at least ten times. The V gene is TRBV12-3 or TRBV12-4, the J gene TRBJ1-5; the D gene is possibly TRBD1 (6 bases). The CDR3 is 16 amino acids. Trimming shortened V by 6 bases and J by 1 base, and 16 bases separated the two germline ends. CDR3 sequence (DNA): TGTGCCAGCAGCCTAGGGGGGGGGTTGAGCAATCAGCCCCAGCATTTT. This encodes CASSLGGGLSNQPQHF.

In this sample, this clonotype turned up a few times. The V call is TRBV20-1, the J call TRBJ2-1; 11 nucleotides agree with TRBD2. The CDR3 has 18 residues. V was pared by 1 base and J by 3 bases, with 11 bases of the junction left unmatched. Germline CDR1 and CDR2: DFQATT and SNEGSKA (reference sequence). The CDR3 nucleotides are TGCAGTGCTAGAGTTCCTCCGGGACTAGCGGAAATCTACAATGAGCAGTTCTTC. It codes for CSARVPPGLAEIYNEQFF.

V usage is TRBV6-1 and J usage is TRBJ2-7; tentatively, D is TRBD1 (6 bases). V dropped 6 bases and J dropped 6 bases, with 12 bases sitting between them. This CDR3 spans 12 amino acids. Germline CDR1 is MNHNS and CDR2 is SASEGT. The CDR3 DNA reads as TGTGCCAGCAGCCGAACAGGGTCCGAGCAGTACTTC. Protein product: CASSRTGSEQYF.

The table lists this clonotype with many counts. The CDR3 nucleotides are TGTGCCAGCAGTCCCAGGGTCAATCAGCCCCAGCATTTT. It is translated as CASSPRVNQPQHF. The chain couples TRBV12-3 or TRBV12-4 to TRBJ1-5; maybe TRBD1 (5 bases). V was pared by 5 bases and J by 3 bases, with 8 bases between. The CDR3 has 13 amino acids.

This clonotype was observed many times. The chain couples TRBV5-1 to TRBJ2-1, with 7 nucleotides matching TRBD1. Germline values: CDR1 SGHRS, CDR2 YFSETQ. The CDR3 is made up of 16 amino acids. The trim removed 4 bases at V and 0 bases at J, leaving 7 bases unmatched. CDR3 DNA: TGCGCCAGCAGCCCCCTACAGGGGAGCTCCTACAATGAGCAGTTCTTC. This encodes CASSPLQGSSYNEQFF.

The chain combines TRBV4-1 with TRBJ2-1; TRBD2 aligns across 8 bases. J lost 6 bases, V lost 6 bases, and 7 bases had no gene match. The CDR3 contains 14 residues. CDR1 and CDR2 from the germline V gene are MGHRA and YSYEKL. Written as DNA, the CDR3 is TGCGCCAGCAGGTCGGGAGGGGGAAGCAATGAGCAGTTCTTC. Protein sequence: CASRSGGGSNEQFF.

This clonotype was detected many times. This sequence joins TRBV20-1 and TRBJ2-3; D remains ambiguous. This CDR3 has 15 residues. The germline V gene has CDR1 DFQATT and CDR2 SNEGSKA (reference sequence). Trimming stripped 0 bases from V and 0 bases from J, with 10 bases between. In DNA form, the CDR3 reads TGCAGTGCTAGAGATGACCGAGGAAGCACAGATACGCAGTATTTT. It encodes CSARDDRGSTDTQYF.

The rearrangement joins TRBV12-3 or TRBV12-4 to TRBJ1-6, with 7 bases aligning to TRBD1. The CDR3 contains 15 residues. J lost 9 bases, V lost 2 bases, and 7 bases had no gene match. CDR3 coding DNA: TGTGCCAGCAGTTTAAGGGACAGCGGTGTTTCACCCCTCCACTTT. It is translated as CASSLRDSGVSPLHF.

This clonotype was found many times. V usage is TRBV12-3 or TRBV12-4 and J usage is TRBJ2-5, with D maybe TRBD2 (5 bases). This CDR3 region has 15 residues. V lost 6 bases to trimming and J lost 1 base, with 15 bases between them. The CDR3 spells CASSPNSGFQETQYF. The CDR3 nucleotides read TGTGCCAGCAGCCCGAACTCGGGGTTCCAAGAGACCCAGTACTTC.

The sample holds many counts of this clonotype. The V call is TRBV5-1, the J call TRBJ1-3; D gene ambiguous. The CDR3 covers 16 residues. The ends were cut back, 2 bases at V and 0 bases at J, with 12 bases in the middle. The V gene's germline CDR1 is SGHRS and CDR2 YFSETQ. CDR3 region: CASSFGDTSSGNTIYF. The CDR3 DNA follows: TGCGCCAGCAGCTTCGGAGACACCTCCTCTGGAAACACCATATATTTT.

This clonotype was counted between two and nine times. CDR3 bases: TGTGCCAGTCTAGCGGGAGGCGCAGATACGCAGTATTTT. Encoded protein: CASLAGGADTQYF. The chain uses TRBV27 and TRBJ2-3; 11 bases fit TRBD2. The V and J ends lost 9 bases and 4 bases, in that order; junction bases with no gene match: 3. The CDR3 spans 13 residues. Germline CDR1 and CDR2: MNHEY and SMNVEV (reference sequence).

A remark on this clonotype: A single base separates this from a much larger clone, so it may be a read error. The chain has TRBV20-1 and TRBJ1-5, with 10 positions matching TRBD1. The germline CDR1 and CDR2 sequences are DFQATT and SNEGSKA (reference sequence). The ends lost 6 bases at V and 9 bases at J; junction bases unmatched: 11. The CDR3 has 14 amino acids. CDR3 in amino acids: CSANPGTGDLPQHF. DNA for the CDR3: TGCAGTGCAAACCCCGGGACAGGGGATCTGCCCCAGCATTTT.

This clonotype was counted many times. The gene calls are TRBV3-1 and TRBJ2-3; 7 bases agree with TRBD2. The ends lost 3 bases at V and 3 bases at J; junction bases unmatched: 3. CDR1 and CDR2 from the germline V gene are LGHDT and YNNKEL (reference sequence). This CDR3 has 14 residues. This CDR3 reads CASSHLAGTDTQYF. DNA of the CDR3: TGTGCCAGCAGCCATTTAGCGGGTACAGATACGCAGTATTTT.